This T cell receptor (beta chain) came from a study of CD8 T cells in ankylosing spondylitis (dated by TCRdb to about 2017). General notes on the study: T cell receptor beta repertoires were profiled in healthy donors and ankylosing spondylitis patients so that disease-linked TCR variants could be found. The full study cohort was made up of about 25 ankylosing spondylitis patients and about a hundred healthy donors. Peripheral blood samples were taken, and synovial fluid was additionally collected from ankylosing spondylitis patients.

Concerning this clonotype itself: Its antigen specificity is not known. Base-call qualities are not available, and no considerably larger clone is one nucleotide away.

Overall study outcomes, separate from this receptor: In peripheral blood, the disease-linked clones were found at relatively low frequencies and had a CD8+ phenotype. A TCR beta motif of eight highly homologous amino acid variants appeared characteristic of blood from ankylosing spondylitis patients. Significant enrichment of the disease-linked clones was reported in matched synovial fluid samples from ankylosing spondylitis patients. Some TCR beta motif variants had previously been reported in synovial fluid and blood of reactive arthritis patients, which suggested common disease-initiation mechanisms.

TCRdb shows the sequencer as Illumina HiSeq 2500. Quantitative 5'-RACE with molecular barcodes was used to prepare TCR beta libraries. The published analysis was carried out like this. A new computational method based on a probabilistic model of VDJ rearrangement was used to identify disease-linked TCR variants. TCRdb itself trimmed the public reads at Q25 with fastp, ran MiXCR and retained productive beta chains. CDR3 protein sequences are deduplicated, and each keeps its most common genes and DNA. The V and J calls reflect TCRdb's pipeline rather than the authors' work. Recorded for this sample are 220,000 or so distinct CDR3 sequences; about 16% of them occurred a single time. The ten largest clones take up about 42% of the sample. From the cysteine up to the phenylalanine, the CDR3 has a length of 16 residues. Only the CDR3 portion is preserved as DNA: 48 bases, with reading frame beginning at the first base. V is pruned by 3 bases and J by 1 base, leaving 9 bases of the junction without a gene match. The germline V gene (reference sequence) supplies CDR1 SEHNR and CDR2 FQNEAQ.

This receptor was identified in a male donor with ankylosing spondylitis. The V gene is TRBV7-9 and the J gene is TRBJ2-7, and 7 bases in between align with TRBD1. Sequences were obtained from blood, either unsorted or a sorted T cell fraction (not recorded which). The DNA sequence reads TGTGCCAGCAGCTTTGATCAGGGGGTCAAGTCCTACGAGCAGTACTTC. Translation gives CASSFDQGVKSYEQYF.